The 12 T cell receptor beta chains below were found in one sample sequenced in a study of technical replicates of blood from four donors. Sequenced by immunoSEQ multiplex PCR; TCRdb stores in-frame clones only, minus some. The sample yields roughly 82,000 clones, just over 95% seen once. Sequencing used T cells isolated from PBMCs. These receptors originate from a human donor in good health.

This clone was found once. V is TRBV30 and J is TRBJ1-1; tentative D call: TRBD1 (6 bases). V dropped 0 bases and J dropped 0 bases, with 8 bases sitting between them. Germline V lookup: CDR1 GTSNPN, CDR2 SVGIG (reference sequence). The CDR3 loop spans 14 amino acids. CDR3 coding DNA: TGTGCCTGGAGTGTACAGGGTATGAACACTGAAGCTTTCTTT. Translating gives CAWSVQGMNTEAFF.

In its sample, this clone was seen once. This chain uses TRBV13 with TRBJ2-3; D possibly corresponds to TRBD1 (6 bases). V was shortened by 0 bases and J by 4 bases, with 8 bases between the two germline ends. The CDR3 covers 14 residues. In germline, CDR1 is PRHDT, CDR2 FYEKMQ (reference sequence). Here the CDR3 reads CASSLGPGADTQYF. CDR3 bases: TGTGCCAGCAGCTTAGGACCAGGGGCAGATACGCAGTATTTT.

CDR3 loop: CASYGPGENEQFF. DNA of the CDR3: TGTGCCAGCTATGGCCCGGGAGAGAATGAGCAGTTCTTC. This sequence joins TRBV13 and TRBJ2-1; D is perhaps TRBD2 (6 bases). The CDR3 has 13 amino acids. The germline CDR1 and CDR2 sequences are PRHDT and FYEKMQ (reference sequence). V was cut by 8 bases and J by 7 bases, with 15 bases left in between.

The chain carries TRBV2 and TRBJ1-5; D not certain. Trimming removed 2 bases from V and 12 bases from J, with 8 bases in between. This CDR3 comprises 11 residues. In germline, CDR1 is SNHLY, CDR2 FYNNEI. The CDR3 DNA follows: TGTGCCAGCAGTGAATTAGGCGGCCAGCATTTT. Translation: CASSELGGQHF.

The rearrangement joins TRBV6-5 to TRBJ2-2, with D hard to call. The ends were cut back, 4 bases at V and 2 bases at J, with 2 bases in the middle. Germline lookup yields CDR1 MNHEY and CDR2 SVGAGI. The CDR3 has 12 amino acids. Written as DNA, the CDR3 is TGTGCCAGCAGTTCAAACACCGGGGAGCTGTTTTTT. Protein sequence: CASSSNTGELFF.

The V gene is TRBV5-8, the J gene TRBJ2-7; D not certain. V was trimmed by 2 bases and J by 0 bases, leaving 6 bases between them. The CDR3 is 13 amino acids. Germline V gives CDR1 SGHTS, CDR2 YDEGEE. The CDR3 DNA is TGTGCCAGCAGCTTATACGGCTCCTACGAGCAGTACTTC. Translated: CASSLYGSYEQYF.

This sequence joins TRBV30 and TRBJ2-3; D uncertain. This CDR3 has 11 amino acids. The V gene lost 3 bases and the J gene lost 2 bases, with 3 bases spanning the gap. Germline lookup yields CDR1 GTSNPN and CDR2 SVGIG (reference sequence). In DNA, the CDR3 is TGTGCCTGGAGCTTCACAGATACGCAGTATTTT. Its translation is CAWSFTDTQYF.

The chain carries TRBV29-1 and TRBJ2-7, with TRBD1 matching over 7 bases. Trimming at V came to 5 bases and at J to 0 bases, leaving 7 bases not matched to a gene. Per germline, CDR1 SQVTM and CDR2 ANQGSEA. The CDR3 has 14 amino acids. The CDR3 is CSVFLDRLSYEQYF. CDR3 DNA sequence: TGCAGCGTTTTCCTGGACAGGCTCTCCTACGAGCAGTACTTC.

The CDR3 coding sequence is TGTGCCAGCAGCTTAGTCGTGGCCACCGGGGAGCTGTTTTTT. Encoded protein: CASSLVVATGELFF. V gene TRBV11-3 combines with J gene TRBJ2-2; D gene unclear. In germline, CDR1 is SGHNT, CDR2 YENEEA. The CDR3 is 14 residues long. V lost 1 base to trimming and J lost 4 bases, with 7 bases between them.

The CDR3 is CASSLPGGSAENYNEQFF. The CDR3 DNA sequence: TGTGCCAGCAGCCTCCCGGGTGGGTCAGCGGAGAACTACAATGAGCAGTTCTTC. V and J are TRBV5-6 and TRBJ2-1; D may be TRBD2 (5 bases). This CDR3 region has 18 residues. V was clipped by 4 bases and J by 3 bases, with 23 bases between them. Per the germline V gene, CDR1 is SGHDT and CDR2 is YYEEEE.

The chain couples TRBV10-1 to TRBJ1-1, with D possibly TRBD1 on 5 matching bases. The germline gives CDR1 WNHNN, CDR2 SYGVQD (reference sequence). This CDR3 region has 14 residues. The ends were cut back, 2 bases at V and 3 bases at J, with 10 bases in the middle. The CDR3 sequence is CASSEAGMDTEAFF. The CDR3 DNA reads as TGCGCCAGCAGTGAGGCAGGGATGGACACTGAAGCTTTCTTT.

The chain employs TRBV6-1 and TRBJ1-4, with a weak D call TRBD1 (6 bases). This CDR3 has 14 amino acids. The V gene's germline CDR1 is MNHNS and CDR2 SASEGT. The V and J ends lost 4 bases and 7 bases respectively, with 13 bases between them. The CDR3 here is CASSVTGLGEKLFF. In DNA, the CDR3 is TGTGCCAGCAGTGTAACAGGGTTGGGTGAAAAACTGTTTTTT.